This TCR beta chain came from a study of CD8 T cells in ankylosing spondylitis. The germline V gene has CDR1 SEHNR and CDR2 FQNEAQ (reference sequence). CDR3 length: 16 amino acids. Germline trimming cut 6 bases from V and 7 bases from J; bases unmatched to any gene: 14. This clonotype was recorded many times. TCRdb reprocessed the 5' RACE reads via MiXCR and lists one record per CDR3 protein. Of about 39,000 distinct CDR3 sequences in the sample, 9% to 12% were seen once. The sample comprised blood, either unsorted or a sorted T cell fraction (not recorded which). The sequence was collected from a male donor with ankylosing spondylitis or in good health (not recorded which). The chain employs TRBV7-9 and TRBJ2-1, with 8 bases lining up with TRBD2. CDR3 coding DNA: TGTGCCAGCAGGAGAAGCGGGAGCGGATTCGATAATGAGCAGTTCTTC. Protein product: CASRRSGSGFDNEQFF.